This T cell receptor (beta chain) is from a study of a mutant IDH1 vaccine in newly diagnosed glioma (dated by TCRdb to about 2021). Background for the entire study: Across visits V03 through V10, patients got a total of eight vaccinations, given in weeks 1, 3, 5, 7, 11, 15, 19 and 23. For exploratory analyses, about two dozen treated patients had longitudinal TCRB deep sequencing done wherever samples were available. Prior to enrollment, standard therapy consisting of radiotherapy alone, temozolomide alone, or radiochemotherapy with temozolomide had been administered to patients, with the combination being received by most patients. Vaccination was initiated 4-6 weeks after radiotherapy alone, or concurrently with temozolomide cycles in the chemotherapy-containing groups. Six visits were used for peripheral blood collection: V03 (baseline), V05, V07, V10, V12 and V13. Of the roughly 34 treated patients, about 62% were male and approximately 38% were female, and the mean age was approximately 40 years. The study at large found these results: Pseudoprogression appeared unrelated to alterations in the top peripheral T cell clonotypes detected by TCRB sequencing. Across multiple MHC alleles, vaccine-induced immune responses were seen in around 93% of patients. It was noted by the authors that analyses of patient blood samples could not be reproduced owing to sample limitations. PBMC samples for TCRB deep sequencing were selected based on availability.

Taken with the paper, the label for time point translates to: week 5, during vaccination. Each vaccine dose was 300 ug of a 20-mer mutant IDH1 peptide in Montanide, given subcutaneously with topical imiquimod. Donors had newly diagnosed WHO grade 3 or 4 IDH1-mutant astrocytomas with loss of nuclear ATRX. The samples were drawn from NOA16, a multicentre, single-arm, open-label phase I trial in Germany that tested a mutant IDH1 peptide vaccine in humans for the first time. Genomic DNA for TCRB sequencing was isolated from EDTA blood with the DNeasy Blood and Tissue Kit. The method behind the library was the immunoSEQ multiplex PCR assay. The hsTCRB Kit was used according to the manufacturer's protocol to amplify rearranged TCR beta chain sequences. Sequencing of TCRB libraries was carried out on an Illumina MiSeq. From the authors' description of their analysis: The proprietary platform of the kit vendor was used for demultiplexing, trimming and gene mapping. TCRdb holds this immuneACCESS table with in-frame rearrangements only. Some clones are missing; in checked studies, unresolved V genes explain under half, and the rest has no known cause. The V and J calls and clone size are taken from that table; D and trimming were inferred from the DNA. This sample has about 37,000 clones in its table, and roughly 80% of those were observed once. Jointly, the top ten make up approximately 24% of the sample.

CDR1 LGHNA and CDR2 YSLEER were looked up in the germline V gene. The CDR3 covers 15 residues, taking in both the cysteine and the phenylalanine. The only DNA kept is the CDR3, 45 bases in frame from the first base. Trimming costs V 0 bases and J 6 bases, and their ends lie 13 bases apart. With respect to this clone: The clone's antigen remains unknown. Base-call qualities are not available, and no considerably larger clone is one nucleotide away.

The receptor was derived from a man between 25 and 39 years old with glioma. The rearrangement combines TRBV4-3 with TRBJ2-3, with the D segment identity uncertain. The specimen was PBMCs, collected from a glioma patient whose treatment included an IDH1 peptide vaccine. Read as DNA, the sequence is TGCGCCAGCAGCCAAGACGTGGAGTTGGGGGATACGCAGTATTTT. Translated, this gives CASSQDVELGDTQYF.